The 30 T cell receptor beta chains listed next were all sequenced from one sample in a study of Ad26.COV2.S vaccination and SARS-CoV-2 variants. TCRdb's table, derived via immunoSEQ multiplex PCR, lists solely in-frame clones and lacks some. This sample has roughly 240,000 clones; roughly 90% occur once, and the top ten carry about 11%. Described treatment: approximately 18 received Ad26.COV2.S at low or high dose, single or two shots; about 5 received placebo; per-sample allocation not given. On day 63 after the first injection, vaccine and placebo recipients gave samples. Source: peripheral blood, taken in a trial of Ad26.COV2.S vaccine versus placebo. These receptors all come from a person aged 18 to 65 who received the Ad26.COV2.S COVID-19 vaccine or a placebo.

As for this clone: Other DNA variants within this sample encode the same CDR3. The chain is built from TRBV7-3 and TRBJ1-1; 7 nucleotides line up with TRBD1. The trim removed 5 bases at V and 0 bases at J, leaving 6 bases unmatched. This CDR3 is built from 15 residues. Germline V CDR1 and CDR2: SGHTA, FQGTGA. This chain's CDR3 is CASSLGQSLNTEAFF. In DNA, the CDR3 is TGTGCCAGCAGCCTGGGACAGAGCCTGAACACTGAAGCTTTCTTT.

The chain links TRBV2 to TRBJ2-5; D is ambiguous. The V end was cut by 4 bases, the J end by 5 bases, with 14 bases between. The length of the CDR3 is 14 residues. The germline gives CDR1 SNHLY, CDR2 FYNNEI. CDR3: CASSANPTLETQYF. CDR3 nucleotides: TGTGCCAGCAGTGCCAACCCGACCTTGGAGACCCAGTACTTC.

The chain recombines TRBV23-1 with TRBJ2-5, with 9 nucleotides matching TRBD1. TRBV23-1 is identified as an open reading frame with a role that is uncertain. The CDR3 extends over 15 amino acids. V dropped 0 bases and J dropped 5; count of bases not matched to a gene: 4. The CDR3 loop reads CASSQSRDREETQYF. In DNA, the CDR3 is TGCGCCAGCAGTCAATCAAGGGACAGGGAGGAGACCCAGTACTTC.

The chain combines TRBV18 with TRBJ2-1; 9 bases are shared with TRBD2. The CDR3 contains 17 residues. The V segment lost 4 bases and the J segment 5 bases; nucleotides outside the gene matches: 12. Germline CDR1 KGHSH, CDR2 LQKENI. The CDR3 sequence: CASSLAGGDPLNNEQFF. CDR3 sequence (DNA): TGTGCCAGCTCACTTGCGGGGGGGGACCCGCTAAACAATGAGCAGTTCTTC. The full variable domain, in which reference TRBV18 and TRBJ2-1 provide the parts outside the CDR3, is NAGVMQNPRHLVRRRGQEARLRCSPMKGHSHVYWYRQLPEEGLKFMVYLQKENIIDESGMPKERFSAEFPKEGPSILRIQQVVRGDSAAYFCASSLAGGDPLNNEQFFGPGTRLTVL.

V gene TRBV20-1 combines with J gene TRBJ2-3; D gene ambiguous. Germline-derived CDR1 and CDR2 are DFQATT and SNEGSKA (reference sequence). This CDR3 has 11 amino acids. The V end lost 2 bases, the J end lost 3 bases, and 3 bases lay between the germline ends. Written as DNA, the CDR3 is TGCAGTGCTAGATTTACAGATACGCAGTATTTT. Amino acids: CSARFTDTQYF.

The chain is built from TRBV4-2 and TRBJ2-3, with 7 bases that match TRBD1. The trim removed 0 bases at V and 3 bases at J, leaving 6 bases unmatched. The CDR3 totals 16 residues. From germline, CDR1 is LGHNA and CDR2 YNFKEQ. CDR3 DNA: TGTGCCAGCAGCCAAGACCACAGGGGTAGAACAGATACGCAGTATTTT. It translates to CASSQDHRGRTDTQYF.

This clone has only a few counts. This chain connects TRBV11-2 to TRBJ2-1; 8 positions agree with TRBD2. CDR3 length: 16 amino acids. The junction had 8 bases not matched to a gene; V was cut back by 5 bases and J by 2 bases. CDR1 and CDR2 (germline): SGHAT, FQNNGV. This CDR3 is CASSPLAGPAYNEQFF. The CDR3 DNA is TGTGCCAGCAGCCCATTAGCGGGACCGGCCTACAATGAGCAGTTCTTC.

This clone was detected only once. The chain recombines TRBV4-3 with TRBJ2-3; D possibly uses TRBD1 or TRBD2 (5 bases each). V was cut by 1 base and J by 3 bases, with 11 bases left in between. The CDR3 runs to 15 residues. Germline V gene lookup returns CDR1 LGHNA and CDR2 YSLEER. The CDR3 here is CASSQGPGATDTQYF. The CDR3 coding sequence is TGCGCCAGCAGCCAAGGCCCCGGGGCGACAGATACGCAGTATTTT.

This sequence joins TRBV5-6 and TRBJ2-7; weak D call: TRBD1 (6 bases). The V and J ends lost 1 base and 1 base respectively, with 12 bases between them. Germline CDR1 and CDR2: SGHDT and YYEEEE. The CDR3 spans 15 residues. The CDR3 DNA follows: TGTGCCAGCAGCTTGCAGGGGTCCCAATCCTACGAGCAGTACTTC. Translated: CASSLQGSQSYEQYF.

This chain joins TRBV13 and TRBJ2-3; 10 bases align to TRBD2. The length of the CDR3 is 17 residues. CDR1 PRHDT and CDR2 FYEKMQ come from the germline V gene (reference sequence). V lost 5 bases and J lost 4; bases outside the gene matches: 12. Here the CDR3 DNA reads TGTGCCAGCAGCCCAGCATTCCAGCGGGGGGGCGCAGATACGCAGTATTTT. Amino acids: CASSPAFQRGGADTQYF.

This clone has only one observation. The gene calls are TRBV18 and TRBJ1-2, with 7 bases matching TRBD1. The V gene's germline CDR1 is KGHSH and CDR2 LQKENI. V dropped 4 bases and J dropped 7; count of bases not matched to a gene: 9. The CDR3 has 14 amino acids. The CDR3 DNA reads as TGTGCCAGCTCACGAAACAGGGGCGAAAGTGGCTACACCTTC. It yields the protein CASSRNRGESGYTF.

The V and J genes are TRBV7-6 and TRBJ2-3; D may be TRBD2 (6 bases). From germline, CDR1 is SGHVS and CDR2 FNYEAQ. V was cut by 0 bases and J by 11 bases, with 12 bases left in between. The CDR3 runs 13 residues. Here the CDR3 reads CASSLAFAGMQYF. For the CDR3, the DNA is TGTGCCAGCAGCTTAGCGTTCGCGGGGATGCAGTATTTT.

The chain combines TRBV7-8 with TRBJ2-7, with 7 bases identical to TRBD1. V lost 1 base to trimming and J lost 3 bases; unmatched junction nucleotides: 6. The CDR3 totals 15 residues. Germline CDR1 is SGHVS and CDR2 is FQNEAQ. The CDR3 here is CASSLVPGQNYEQYF. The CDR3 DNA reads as TGTGCCAGCAGCTTAGTTCCGGGACAGAACTACGAGCAGTACTTC. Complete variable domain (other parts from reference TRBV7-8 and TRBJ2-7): GAGVSQSPRYKVAKRGQDVALRCDPISGHVSLFWYQQALGQGPEFLTYFQNEAQLDKSGLPSDRFFAERPEGSVSTLKIQRTQQEDSAVYLCASSLVPGQNYEQYFGPGTRLTVT.

CDR3 amino acids: CASRGLALVYF. The CDR3 nucleotides are TGTGCCAGCAGGGGACTAGCGCTCGTTTACTTC. The chain is built from TRBV11-2 and TRBJ2-5; 10 bases fit TRBD2. The ends lost 6 bases at V and 14 bases at J; junction bases unmatched: 6. The CDR3 sequence is 11 residues long. Germline V CDR1 and CDR2: SGHAT, FQNNGV.

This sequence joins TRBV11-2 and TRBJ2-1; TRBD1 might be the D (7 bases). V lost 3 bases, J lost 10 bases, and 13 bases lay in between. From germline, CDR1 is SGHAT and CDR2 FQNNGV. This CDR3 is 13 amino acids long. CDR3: CASSFLGGGEQFF. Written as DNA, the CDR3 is TGTGCCAGCAGCTTTCTAGGAGGGGGCGAGCAGTTCTTC.

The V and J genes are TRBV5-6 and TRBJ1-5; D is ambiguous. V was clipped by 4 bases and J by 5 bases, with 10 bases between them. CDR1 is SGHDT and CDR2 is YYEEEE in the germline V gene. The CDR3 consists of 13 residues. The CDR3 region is CASSSDSDQPQHF. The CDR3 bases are TGTGCCAGCAGCAGCGATTCGGATCAGCCCCAGCATTTT.

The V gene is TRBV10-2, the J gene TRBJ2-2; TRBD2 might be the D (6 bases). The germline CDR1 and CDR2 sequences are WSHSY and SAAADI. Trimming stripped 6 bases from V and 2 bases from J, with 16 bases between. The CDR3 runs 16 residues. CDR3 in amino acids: CASREGRGSNTGELFF. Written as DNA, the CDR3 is TGCGCCAGCAGGGAGGGGCGGGGCTCCAACACCGGGGAGCTGTTTTTT.

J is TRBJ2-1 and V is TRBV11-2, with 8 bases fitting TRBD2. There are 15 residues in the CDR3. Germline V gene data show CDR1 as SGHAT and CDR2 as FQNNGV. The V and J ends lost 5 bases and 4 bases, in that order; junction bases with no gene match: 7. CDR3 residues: CASSPGLAHYNEQFF. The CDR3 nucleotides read TGTGCCAGCAGCCCAGGACTAGCCCATTACAATGAGCAGTTCTTC.

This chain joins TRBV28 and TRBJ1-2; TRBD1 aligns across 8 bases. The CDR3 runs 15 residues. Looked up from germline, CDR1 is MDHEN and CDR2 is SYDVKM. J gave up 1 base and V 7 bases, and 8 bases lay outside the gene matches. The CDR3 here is CASTSPDRVNYGYTF. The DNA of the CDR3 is TGTGCCAGCACCTCACCGGACAGGGTTAACTATGGCTACACCTTC.

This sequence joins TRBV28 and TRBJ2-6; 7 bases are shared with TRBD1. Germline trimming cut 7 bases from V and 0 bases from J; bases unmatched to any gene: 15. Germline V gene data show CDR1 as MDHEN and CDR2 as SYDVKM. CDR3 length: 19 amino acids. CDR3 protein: CASTVPLDRFNSGANVLTF. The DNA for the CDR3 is TGTGCCAGCACCGTCCCATTGGACAGGTTTAACTCTGGGGCCAACGTCCTGACTTTC.

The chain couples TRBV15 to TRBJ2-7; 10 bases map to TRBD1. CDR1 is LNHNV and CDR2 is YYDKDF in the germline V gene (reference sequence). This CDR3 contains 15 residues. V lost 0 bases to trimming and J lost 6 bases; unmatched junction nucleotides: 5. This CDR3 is CATSRDRQGAGEQYF. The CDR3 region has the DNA TGTGCCACCAGCAGAGATAGACAGGGGGCGGGCGAGCAGTACTTC. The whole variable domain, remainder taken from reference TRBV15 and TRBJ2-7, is DAMVIQNPRYQVTQFGKPVTLSCSQTLNHNVMYWYQQKSSQAPKLLFHYYDKDFNNEADTPDNFQSRRPNTSFCFLDIRSPGLGDTAMYLCATSRDRQGAGEQYFGPGTRLTVT.

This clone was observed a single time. CDR3 nucleotide sequence: TGCGCCAGCAGCAAAGGGGGTTACGAGCAGTACTTC. Protein sequence: CASSKGGYEQYF. The V and J genes are TRBV5-1 and TRBJ2-7; tentative D call: TRBD1 (6 bases). Looked up from germline, CDR1 is SGHRS and CDR2 is YFSETQ. CDR3 length: 12 amino acids. Between the trimmed V and J ends, which lost 4 bases and 4 bases, there was a span of 9 bases.

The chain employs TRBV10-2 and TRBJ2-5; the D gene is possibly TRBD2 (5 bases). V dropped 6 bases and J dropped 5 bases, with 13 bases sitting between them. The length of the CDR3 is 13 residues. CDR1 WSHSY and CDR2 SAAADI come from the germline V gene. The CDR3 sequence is CASRPGFRETQYF. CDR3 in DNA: TGCGCCAGCAGGCCGGGGTTTCGGGAGACCCAGTACTTC.

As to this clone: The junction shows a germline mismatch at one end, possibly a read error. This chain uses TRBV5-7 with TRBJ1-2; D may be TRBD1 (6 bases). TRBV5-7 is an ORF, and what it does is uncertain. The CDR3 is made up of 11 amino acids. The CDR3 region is CASSLSGGANF. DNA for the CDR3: TGTGCCAGCAGCTTATCCGGGGGCGCCAACTTC.

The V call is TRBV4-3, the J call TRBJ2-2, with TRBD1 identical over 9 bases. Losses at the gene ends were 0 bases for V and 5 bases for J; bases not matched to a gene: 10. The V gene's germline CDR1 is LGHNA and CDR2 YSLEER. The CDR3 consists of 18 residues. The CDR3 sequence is CASSQEGVTGGYTGELFF. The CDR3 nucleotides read TGCGCCAGCAGCCAAGAGGGCGTGACAGGGGGTTATACCGGGGAGCTGTTTTTT.

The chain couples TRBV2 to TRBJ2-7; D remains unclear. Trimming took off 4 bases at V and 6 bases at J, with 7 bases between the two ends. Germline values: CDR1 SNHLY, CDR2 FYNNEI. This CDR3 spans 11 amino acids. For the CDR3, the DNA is TGTGCCAGCAGTGGGGGTAGCGAGCAGTACTTC. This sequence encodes CASSGGSEQYF.

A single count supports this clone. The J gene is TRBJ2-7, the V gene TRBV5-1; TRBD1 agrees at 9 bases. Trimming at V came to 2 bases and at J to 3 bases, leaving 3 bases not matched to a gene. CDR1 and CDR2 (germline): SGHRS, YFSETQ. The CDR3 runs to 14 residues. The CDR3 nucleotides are TGCGCCAGCAGCTTCCGGGACAGGGACTACGAGCAGTACTTC. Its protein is CASSFRDRDYEQYF.

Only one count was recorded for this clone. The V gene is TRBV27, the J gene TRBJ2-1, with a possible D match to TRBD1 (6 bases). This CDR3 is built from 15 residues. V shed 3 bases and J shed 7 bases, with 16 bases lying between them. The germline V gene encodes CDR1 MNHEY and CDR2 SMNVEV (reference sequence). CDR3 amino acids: CASSFGQWTRNEQFF. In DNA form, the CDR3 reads TGTGCCAGCAGTTTCGGACAGTGGACGAGAAATGAGCAGTTCTTC.

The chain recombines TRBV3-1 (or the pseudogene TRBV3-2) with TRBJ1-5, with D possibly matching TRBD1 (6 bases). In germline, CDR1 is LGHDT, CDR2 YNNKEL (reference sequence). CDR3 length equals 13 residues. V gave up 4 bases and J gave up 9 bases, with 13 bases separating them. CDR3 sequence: CASSPDGGLPQHF. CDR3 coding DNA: TGTGCCAGCAGCCCCGATGGGGGCCTGCCCCAGCATTTT.

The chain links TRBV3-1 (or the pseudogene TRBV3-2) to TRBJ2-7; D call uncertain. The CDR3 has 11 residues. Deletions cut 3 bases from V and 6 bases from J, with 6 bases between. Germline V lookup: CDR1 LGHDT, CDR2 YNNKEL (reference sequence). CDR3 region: CASSQQAEQYF. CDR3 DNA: TGTGCCAGCAGCCAGCAGGCCGAGCAGTACTTC.